Sequencing of this T cell receptor beta chain was carried out in a study of CD8 T cells in Susac syndrome. Trimming cost V 4 bases and J 4 bases, with 17 bases left between them. This CDR3 is 15 amino acids long. The germline CDR1 and CDR2 sequences are SGDLS and YYNGEE. Random hexamers were used to reverse transcribe an amount of about 0.45 to 1 ug RNA. TCRdb analysed the immunoSEQ multiplex PCR reads with MiXCR anew, one entry per CDR3 protein. The table shows 160,000 or so distinct CDR3 sequences, with roughly 94% occurring only once. The sequencing input was CD8+ T cells from PBMCs. The receptor was derived from a human donor with multiple sclerosis. The V gene is TRBV9, the J gene TRBJ1-1; D perhaps matches TRBD1 (6 bases). CDR3 nucleotides: TGTGCCAGCAGCACCCGCCCGGGACAAACCACTGAAGCTTTCTTT. This codes for CASSTRPGQTTEAFF.